A selection of T cell receptor beta chains follows, all from one sample in a study of cytomegalovirus exposure and HLA in healthy donors. Repertoires were generated with immunoSEQ multiplex PCR, while TCRdb's copy carries only in-frame clones and drops some. The sample holds fewer than 100,000 clones, roughly 78% seen once. Material for sequencing was PBMCs. Receptors originate from a male donor in good health and CMV-seropositive. The CDR3 runs from the conserved cysteine through the conserved F or W. D genes are given only for firm matches. Only some rows state a clone size, as once, few, many or a class for expanded clones.

J gene: TRBJ1-2; V gene: TRBV28; D gene: TRBD1; clone size: -; CDR3 DNA: TGTGCCAGCAGTTCACGGACAGGGTTGAGTGGCTACACCTTC; CDR3 protein: CASSSRTGLSGYTF
J gene: TRBJ2-7; V gene: TRBV27; D gene: -; clone size: once; CDR3 DNA: TGTGCCAGCAGGGGTCTTTTTTGGGGCGGGACCTACGAGCAGTACTTC; CDR3 protein: CASRGLFWGGTYEQYF
J gene: TRBJ1-5; V gene: TRBV7-9; D gene: -; clone size: -; CDR3 DNA: TGTGCCAGCAGCTTAGGAGTTTTCGGGAATCAGCCCCAGCATTTT; CDR3 protein: CASSLGVFGNQPQHF
J gene: TRBJ2-7; V gene: TRBV10-3; D gene: TRBD2; clone size: -; CDR3 DNA: TGTGCCATCAGTGGGCCCCACTGGGGACTAGCGGGAGGTAACGAGCAGTACTTC; CDR3 protein: CAISGPHWGLAGGNEQYF
J gene: TRBJ1-5; V gene: TRBV28; D gene: TRBD1; clone size: -; CDR3 DNA: TGTGCCAGCAGGGGGGACAGGGTGAAGCAGCCCCAGCATTTT; CDR3 protein: CASRGDRVKQPQHF
J gene: TRBJ2-7; V gene: TRBV15; D gene: -; clone size: once; CDR3 DNA: TGTGCCACCAGCAGAGATCGGGGGGCCCGTACAGGGAACGAGCAGTACTTC; CDR3 protein: CATSRDRGARTGNEQYF
J gene: TRBJ2-7; V gene: TRBV28; D gene: -; clone size: -; CDR3 DNA: TGTGCCAGCAGCCCTAGGCGCCTGACCTACGAGCAGTACTTC; CDR3 protein: CASSPRRLTYEQYF
J gene: TRBJ2-6; V gene: TRBV7-2; D gene: TRBD1; clone size: -; CDR3 DNA: TGTGCCAGCAGCTCAACGACAGGGTCAATCCTGACTTTC; CDR3 protein: CASSSTTGSILTF
J gene: TRBJ1-1; V gene: TRBV30; D gene: -; clone size: few; CDR3 DNA: TGTGCCTGGAGTGTGCGTCCTAGGACTGATGGAAAACCTTTCTTT; CDR3 protein: CAWSVRPRTDGKPFF
J gene: TRBJ1-2; V gene: TRBV4-2; D gene: TRBD1; clone size: few; CDR3 DNA: TGTGCCAGCAGCCAGGACAGGGGCCAGGGACCCATCTATGGCTACACCTTC; CDR3 protein: CASSQDRGQGPIYGYTF
J gene: TRBJ1-1; V gene: TRBV7-3; D gene: TRBD1; clone size: -; CDR3 DNA: TGTGCCAGCAGCCACGGGGGACAGGGGAACACTGAAGCTTTCTTT; CDR3 protein: CASSHGGQGNTEAFF
J gene: TRBJ2-7; V gene: TRBV4-3; D gene: -; clone size: once; CDR3 DNA: TGCGCCAGCAGCCAAGTCATTTCGGGGGATTCCTACGAGCAGTACTTC; CDR3 protein: CASSQVISGDSYEQYF
J gene: TRBJ2-2; V gene: TRBV28; D gene: TRBD1; clone size: -; CDR3 DNA: TGTGCCAGCAGGATCGACAGGGGTTGGACCGGGGAGCTGTTTTTT; CDR3 protein: CASRIDRGWTGELFF
J gene: TRBJ2-7; V gene: TRBV27; D gene: -; clone size: few; CDR3 DNA: TGTGCCAGCAGACCTGCTGTGGACTCCCTTCCCTCCTACGAGCAGTACTTC; CDR3 protein: CASRPAVDSLPSYEQYF
J gene: TRBJ2-7; V gene: TRBV30; D gene: TRBD2; clone size: -; CDR3 DNA: TGTGCCTGGAGTGGATCGGCTAGCGGGAGGGGGGAGCAGTACTTC; CDR3 protein: CAWSGSASGRGEQYF
J gene: TRBJ2-1; V gene: TRBV15; D gene: -; clone size: -; CDR3 DNA: TGTGCCACCAGCAGAGATTGGGCCGCCAATGAGCAGTTCTTC; CDR3 protein: CATSRDWAANEQFF
J gene: TRBJ2-1; V gene: TRBV28; D gene: TRBD2; clone size: -; CDR3 DNA: TGTGCCAGCAGACCAGACGGAAGAGGGGCTAGCGGGAGAACCGGGGAGCAGTTCTTC; CDR3 protein: CASRPDGRGASGRTGEQFF
J gene: TRBJ1-5; V gene: TRBV28; D gene: -; clone size: -; CDR3 DNA: TGTGCCACCGTGGTATGGGGAGTCCCCCAGCATTTT; CDR3 protein: CATVVWGVPQHF
J gene: TRBJ2-3; V gene: TRBV5-1; D gene: TRBD1; clone size: -; CDR3 DNA: TGCGCCAGCAACCACGCCAGGGGACAGCCCGCAGATACGCAGTATTTT; CDR3 protein: CASNHARGQPADTQYF
J gene: TRBJ2-7; V gene: TRBV9; D gene: -; clone size: -; CDR3 DNA: TGTGCCAGCAGCGTAGGGGGAGGAACCGAGCAGTACTTC; CDR3 protein: CASSVGGGTEQYF
J gene: TRBJ2-7; V gene: TRBV9; D gene: -; clone size: -; CDR3 DNA: TGTGCCAGCAGCGAGGTAGGGAGCTCCTACGAGCAGTACTTC; CDR3 protein: CASSEVGSSYEQYF
J gene: TRBJ2-1; V gene: TRBV15; D gene: TRBD1; clone size: -; CDR3 DNA: TGTGCCACCAGCAGAGTGAGGACAGGGCCTAAGAATGAGCAGTTCTTC; CDR3 protein: CATSRVRTGPKNEQFF
J gene: TRBJ2-5; V gene: TRBV19; D gene: -; clone size: -; CDR3 DNA: TGTGCCAGTAGTATATGGAGAGGGCCTGGGCCACGGGCCCAGTACTTC; CDR3 protein: CASSIWRGPGPRAQYF
J gene: TRBJ2-3; V gene: TRBV7-2; D gene: TRBD2; clone size: -; CDR3 DNA: TGTGCCAGCAGCCGACCTAGCGGGAGGGCCGGGGGCACAGATACGCAGTATTTT; CDR3 protein: CASSRPSGRAGGTDTQYF
J gene: TRBJ2-1; V gene: TRBV6-5; D gene: TRBD2; clone size: -; CDR3 DNA: TGTGCCAGCAGGCAACCTAGCGGGAGGAACAATGAGCAGTTCTTC; CDR3 protein: CASRQPSGRNNEQFF
J gene: TRBJ2-7; V gene: TRBV5-8; D gene: TRBD2; clone size: few; CDR3 DNA: TGTGCCAGCAGCTCCCGCGGACTAGCGGGAGCTTCCTACGAGCAGTACTTC; CDR3 protein: CASSSRGLAGASYEQYF
J gene: TRBJ1-2; V gene: TRBV20-1; D gene: -; clone size: -; CDR3 DNA: TGCAGTGCTATTCCGTATGGCTACACCTTC; CDR3 protein: CSAIPYGYTF
J gene: TRBJ2-2; V gene: TRBV19; D gene: TRBD1; clone size: -; CDR3 DNA: TGTGCCAGTAGTATAAGGGGGCGCCCCGGGGAGCTGTTTTTT; CDR3 protein: CASSIRGRPGELFF
J gene: TRBJ2-5; V gene: TRBV6-1; D gene: TRBD2; clone size: -; CDR3 DNA: TGTGCCAGCAGTGATTTTGCTAGCGGGGGACCGCAAGAGACCCAGTACTTC; CDR3 protein: CASSDFASGGPQETQYF
J gene: TRBJ2-3; V gene: TRBV6-1; D gene: TRBD2; clone size: -; CDR3 DNA: TGTGCCAGCAGCCGGGAGGGCCTGAGAGATACGCAGTATTTT; CDR3 protein: CASSREGLRDTQYF
J gene: TRBJ2-3; V gene: TRBV5-1; D gene: TRBD2; clone size: -; CDR3 DNA: TGCGCCAGCAGCTCGCTAGCACTAGCGGGAGGGTCAACTTCGCAGTATTTT; CDR3 protein: CASSSLALAGGSTSQYF
J gene: TRBJ2-1; V gene: TRBV2; D gene: -; clone size: -; CDR3 DNA: TGTGCCAGCAGTGAAGGACTATCGAGGTTCAATGAGCAGTTCTTC; CDR3 protein: CASSEGLSRFNEQFF
J gene: TRBJ1-1; V gene: TRBV19; D gene: TRBD1; clone size: -; CDR3 DNA: TGTGCCAGTAGGGACAGGGGTTGGAGCACTGAAGCTTTCTTT; CDR3 protein: CASRDRGWSTEAFF
J gene: TRBJ2-7; V gene: TRBV19; D gene: -; clone size: -; CDR3 DNA: TGTGCCAGTAGTATAGGAGGGTCTGGCGAGCAGTACTTC; CDR3 protein: CASSIGGSGEQYF
J gene: TRBJ2-7; V gene: TRBV21-1; D gene: -; clone size: -; CDR3 DNA: TGTGCCAGCAGCAACGAGGGCAGGGAGCAGTACTTC; CDR3 protein: CASSNEGREQYF
J gene: TRBJ1-2; V gene: TRBV6-1; D gene: TRBD1; clone size: -; CDR3 DNA: TGTGCCAGCAGTGACCCCGGGACAGACTATGGCTACACCTTC; CDR3 protein: CASSDPGTDYGYTF
J gene: TRBJ2-7; V gene: TRBV7-3; D gene: -; clone size: -; CDR3 DNA: TGTGCCAGCAGCTCCCGAGGAGGTGTCGACGAGCAGTACTTC; CDR3 protein: CASSSRGGVDEQYF
J gene: TRBJ2-2; V gene: TRBV7-3; D gene: -; clone size: -; CDR3 DNA: TGTGCCAGCTCTCCTCCGGGCCAGGGGGGAGCCGGGGAGCTGTTTTTT; CDR3 protein: CASSPPGQGGAGELFF
J gene: TRBJ1-2; V gene: TRBV4-3; D gene: -; clone size: -; CDR3 DNA: TGCGCCAGCAGCCAAGAATCCCTGTTTTGGTTTATTGGGCTGAACTATGGCTACACCTTC; CDR3 protein: CASSQESLFWFIGLNYGYTF
J gene: TRBJ2-1; V gene: TRBV25-1; D gene: TRBD2; clone size: -; CDR3 DNA: TGTGCCAGCAGCCCCCCAGCGGGGCCTCCCAATGAGCAGTTCTTC; CDR3 protein: CASSPPAGPPNEQFF
J gene: TRBJ1-3; V gene: TRBV18; D gene: TRBD1; clone size: -; CDR3 DNA: TGTGCCAGCTCACCAAACGACAGGGCTGGAAACACCATATATTTT; CDR3 protein: CASSPNDRAGNTIYF
J gene: TRBJ2-6; V gene: TRBV18; D gene: TRBD2; clone size: once; CDR3 DNA: TGTGCCAGCTCCCGACTAGCGGGAGACTCTGGGGCCAACGTCCTGACTTTC; CDR3 protein: CASSRLAGDSGANVLTF
J gene: TRBJ2-2; V gene: TRBV7-2; D gene: -; clone size: -; CDR3 DNA: TGTGCCAGCAGCTTGATGACCCAGGTCGCTTTCGGGGAGCTGTTTTTT; CDR3 protein: CASSLMTQVAFGELFF